These 19 T cell receptor beta chains share one sample of origin, sequenced in a study of blood T cell repertoires in COVID-19. Generated by immunoSEQ multiplex PCR, the TCRdb table keeps only in-frame clones and is missing some. The sample has over 150,000 clones, about nine tenths seen once. The specimen sequenced was PBMCs or T cells enriched from blood (not recorded which). These receptors all come from a woman in her 30s who had recovered from COVID-19.

This clone was detected only once. The chain combines TRBV4-3 with TRBJ1-3; 8 bases agree with TRBD1. The CDR3 is 17 residues long. Germline loops: CDR1 LGHNA, CDR2 YSLEER. The junction had 6 bases not matched to a gene; V was cut back by 2 bases and J by 0 bases. The CDR3 here is CASSQLTGGVSGNTIYF. CDR3 nucleotides: TGCGCCAGCAGCCAACTCACAGGGGGGGTCTCTGGAAACACCATATATTTT.

As for this clone: Other DNA sequences in the same sample also yield this CDR3. The V gene is TRBV6-5, the J gene TRBJ2-5; TRBD1 matches 8 bases. Germline loops: CDR1 MNHEY, CDR2 SVGAGI. Unmatched junction bases numbered 5, after V lost 6 bases and J lost 5 bases. This CDR3 has 13 amino acids. The CDR3 is CASSRTGKETQYF. In DNA, the CDR3 is TGTGCCAGCAGCCGGACAGGGAAGGAGACCCAGTACTTC.

V gene TRBV12-3 or TRBV12-4 combines with J gene TRBJ1-4, with a tentative D call TRBD1 (5 bases). This CDR3 contains 12 residues. V was clipped by 6 bases and J by 6 bases, with 8 bases between them. The DNA of the CDR3 is TGTGCCAGCAGCTTGACAGATGAAAAACTGTTTTTT. Translated, it gives CASSLTDEKLFF.

The chain has TRBV7-8 and TRBJ2-1; 8 nucleotides agree with TRBD1. CDR1 is SGHVS and CDR2 is FQNEAQ in the germline V gene. V gave up 7 bases and J gave up 9 bases; unmatched junction bases: 17. This CDR3 comprises 16 residues. The CDR3 sequence: CASTLRGRMDTGEQFF. CDR3 sequence (DNA): TGTGCCAGCACCCTCAGGGGGCGGATGGATACGGGTGAGCAGTTCTTC.

The genes are TRBV18 and TRBJ2-7; D unresolved. The CDR3 length is 13 residues. CDR1 and CDR2 (germline): KGHSH, LQKENI. V was shortened by 1 base and J by 7 bases, with 11 bases between the two germline ends. CDR3 sequence (DNA): TGTGCCAGCTCACCACAGCCACTCCGGGAGCAGTACTTC. Its translation is CASSPQPLREQYF.

The rearrangement joins TRBV11-2 to TRBJ1-5; D perhaps matches TRBD1 (5 bases). Germline CDR1 reads SGHAT; CDR2 reads FQNNGV. This CDR3 spans 13 amino acids. V lost 4 bases and J lost 6, with 10 bases in between. This CDR3 reads CASSWEGSQPQHF. CDR3 DNA: TGTGCCAGCAGCTGGGAGGGGTCTCAGCCCCAGCATTTT.

The V gene is TRBV6-5, the J gene TRBJ2-3; 7 positions agree with TRBD2. The trim removed 8 bases at V and 0 bases at J, leaving 5 bases unmatched. CDR1 is MNHEY, CDR2 SVGAGI, per germline. The CDR3 runs to 14 residues. Written as DNA, the CDR3 is TGTGCCAGCTATGCGGGAGAAAGCACAGATACGCAGTATTTT. It specifies CASYAGESTDTQYF.

This chain uses TRBV2 with TRBJ2-2; D not certain. CDR3 size: 15 residues. V was pared by 6 bases and J by 3 bases, with 14 bases between. Germline CDR1 reads SNHLY; CDR2 reads FYNNEI. CDR3 region: CASREKLDYTGELFF. In nucleotides, the CDR3 is TGTGCCAGCAGAGAAAAACTTGACTACACCGGGGAGCTGTTTTTT.

The chain combines TRBV19 with TRBJ2-2; possibly TRBD1 for D (5 bases). The germline gives CDR1 LNHDA, CDR2 SQIVND (reference sequence). The CDR3 has 14 amino acids. V was cut by 5 bases and J by 3 bases, with 10 bases left in between. CDR3 coding DNA: TGTGCCAGTAGTGTCTACAGGTACACCGGGGAGCTGTTTTTT. Encoded protein: CASSVYRYTGELFF.

V is TRBV29-1 and J is TRBJ1-2; D gene ambiguous. Germline V gene data show CDR1 as SQVTM and CDR2 as ANQGSEA. This CDR3 is built from 12 residues. V lost 7 bases and J 8 bases, leaving 17 bases between the germline ends. This CDR3 is CSGEAHPDGYTF. The CDR3 nucleotides are TGCAGCGGGGAGGCCCACCCCGACGGCTACACCTTC. Full variable domain (missing parts from reference TRBV29-1 and TRBJ1-2): SAVISQKPSRDICQRGTSLTIQCQVDSQVTMMFWYRQQPGQSLTLIATANQGSEATYESGFVIDKFPISRPNLTFSTLTVSNMSPEDSSIYLCSGEAHPDGYTFGSGTRLTVV.

V gene TRBV5-5 combines with J gene TRBJ1-6, with TRBD1 matching 9 bases. The CDR3 is 16 amino acids. Losses at the gene ends were 3 bases for V and 7 bases for J; bases not matched to a gene: 8. The germline gives CDR1 SGHKS, CDR2 YYEKEE (reference sequence). CDR3 nucleotide sequence: TGTGCCAGCAGCTCTATGACAGGGGGGGAGAATTCACCCCTCCACTTT. It yields the protein CASSSMTGGENSPLHF.

V is TRBV7-2 and J is TRBJ1-6; 8 bases are shared with TRBD1. From germline, CDR1 is SGHTA and CDR2 FQGNSA. Unmatched junction bases numbered 6, after V lost 5 bases and J lost 3 bases. CDR3 length: 16 amino acids. The CDR3, as DNA: TGTGCCAGCAGCCCGCAGGGGGCAGGCTATAATTCACCCCTCCACTTT. This codes for CASSPQGAGYNSPLHF.

The chain recombines TRBV11-2 with TRBJ1-6, with 7 bases matching TRBD1. The germline V gene has CDR1 SGHAT and CDR2 FQNNGV. The CDR3 extends over 14 amino acids. The V gene end was trimmed by 5 bases and the J gene end by 8 bases; junction bases not matched to a gene: 6. CDR3 protein: CASSLTGWDSPLHF. The CDR3 region has the DNA TGTGCCAGCAGCCTGACAGGGTGGGATTCACCCCTCCACTTT.

The chain employs TRBV7-2 and TRBJ1-4; a weak D match, TRBD1 (5 bases). The CDR3 has 16 amino acids. The V and J ends lost 2 bases and 8 bases respectively, with 18 bases between them. Germline assignment: CDR1 SGHTA and CDR2 FQGNSA. This chain's CDR3 is CASSLTGRERWEKLFF. The CDR3 region has the DNA TGTGCCAGCAGCTTAACGGGCAGGGAAAGGTGGGAAAAACTGTTTTTT.

V and J are TRBV10-3 and TRBJ1-1, with D tentatively TRBD1 (5 bases). Trimming removed 0 bases at V and 0 bases at J, with 8 bases between. Germline values: CDR1 ENHRY, CDR2 SYGVKD. The CDR3 consists of 15 residues. Here the CDR3 DNA reads TGTGCCATCAGTGAGTCGCCCAGGGTGAACACTGAAGCTTTCTTT. As protein: CAISESPRVNTEAFF.

The gene calls are TRBV9 and TRBJ1-4; TRBD1 is a possible D gene (5 bases). V shed 7 bases and J shed 8 bases, with 18 bases lying between them. The CDR3 runs 14 residues. From germline, CDR1 is SGDLS and CDR2 YYNGEE. DNA for the CDR3: TGTGCCAGCTCGGAGGGCGGGGGGGGAGAAAAACTGTTTTTT. It is translated as CASSEGGGGEKLFF.

The V and J genes are TRBV10-3 and TRBJ2-7; 9 bases are shared with TRBD2. The V and J ends lost 10 bases and 3 bases, in that order; junction bases with no gene match: 7. Germline CDR1 ENHRY, CDR2 SYGVKD. The CDR3 is 13 amino acids. CDR3 amino acids: CATGASGVYEQYF. The CDR3 DNA reads as TGTGCCACCGGGGCTAGCGGGGTCTACGAGCAGTACTTC.

This clone came up once. This rearrangement joins TRBV28 to TRBJ1-4; the match to TRBD1 covers 10 bases. The junction had 6 bases not matched to a gene; V was cut back by 4 bases and J by 7 bases. Germline V gene lookup returns CDR1 MDHEN and CDR2 SYDVKM. The CDR3 runs to 15 residues. The CDR3 DNA reads TGTGCCAGCAGTTCTCACCGGGACAGGGGTGAAAAACTGTTTTTT. It codes for CASSSHRDRGEKLFF.

The V gene is TRBV12-3 or TRBV12-4, the J gene TRBJ2-7; D gene unclear. CDR3 size: 13 residues. Trimming shortened V by 5 bases and J by 5 bases, and 13 bases separated the two germline ends. In DNA, the CDR3 is TGTGCCAGCAGTCTAATCGGGTCCCACGAGCAGTACTTC. This sequence encodes CASSLIGSHEQYF.